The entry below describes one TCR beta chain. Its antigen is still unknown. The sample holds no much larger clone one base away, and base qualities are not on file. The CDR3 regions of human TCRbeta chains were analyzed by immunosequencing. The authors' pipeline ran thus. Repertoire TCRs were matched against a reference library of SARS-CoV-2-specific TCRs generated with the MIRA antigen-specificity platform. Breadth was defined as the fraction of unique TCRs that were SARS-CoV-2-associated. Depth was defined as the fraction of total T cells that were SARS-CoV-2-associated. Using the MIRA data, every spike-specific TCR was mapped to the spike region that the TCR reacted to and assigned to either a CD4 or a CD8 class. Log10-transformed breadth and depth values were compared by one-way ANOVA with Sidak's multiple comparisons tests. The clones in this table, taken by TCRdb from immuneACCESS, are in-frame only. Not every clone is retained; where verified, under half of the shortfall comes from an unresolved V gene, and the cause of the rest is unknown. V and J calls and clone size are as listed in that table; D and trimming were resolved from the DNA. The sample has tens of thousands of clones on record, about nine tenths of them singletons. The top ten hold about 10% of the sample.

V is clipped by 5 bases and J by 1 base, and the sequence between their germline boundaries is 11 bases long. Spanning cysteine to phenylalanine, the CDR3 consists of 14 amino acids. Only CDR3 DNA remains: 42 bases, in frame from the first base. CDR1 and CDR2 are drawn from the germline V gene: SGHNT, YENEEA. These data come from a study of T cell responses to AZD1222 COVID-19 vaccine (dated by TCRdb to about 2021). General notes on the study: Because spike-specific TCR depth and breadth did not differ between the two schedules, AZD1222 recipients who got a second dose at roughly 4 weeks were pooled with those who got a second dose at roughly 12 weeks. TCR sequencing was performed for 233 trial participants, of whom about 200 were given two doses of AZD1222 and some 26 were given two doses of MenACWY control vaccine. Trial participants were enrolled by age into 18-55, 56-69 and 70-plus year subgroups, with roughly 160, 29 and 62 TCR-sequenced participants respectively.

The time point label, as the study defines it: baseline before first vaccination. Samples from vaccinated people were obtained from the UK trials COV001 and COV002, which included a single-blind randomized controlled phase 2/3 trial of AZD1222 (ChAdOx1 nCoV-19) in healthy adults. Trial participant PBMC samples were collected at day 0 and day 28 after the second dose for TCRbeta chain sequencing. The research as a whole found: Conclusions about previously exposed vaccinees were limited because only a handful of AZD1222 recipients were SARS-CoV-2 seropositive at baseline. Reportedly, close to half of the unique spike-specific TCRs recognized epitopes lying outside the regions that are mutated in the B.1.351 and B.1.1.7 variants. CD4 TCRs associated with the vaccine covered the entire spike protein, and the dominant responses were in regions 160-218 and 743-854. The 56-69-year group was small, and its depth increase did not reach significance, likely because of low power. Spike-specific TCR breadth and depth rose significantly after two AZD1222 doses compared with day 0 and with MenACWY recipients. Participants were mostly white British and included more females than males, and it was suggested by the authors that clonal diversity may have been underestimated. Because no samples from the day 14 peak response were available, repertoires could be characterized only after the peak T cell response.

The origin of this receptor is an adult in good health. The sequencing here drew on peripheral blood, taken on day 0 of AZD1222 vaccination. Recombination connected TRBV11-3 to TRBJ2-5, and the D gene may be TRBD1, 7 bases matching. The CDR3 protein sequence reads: CASSARDSQETQYF. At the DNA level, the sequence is TGTGCCAGCAGCGCGCGGGACAGCCAAGAGACCCAGTACTTC.